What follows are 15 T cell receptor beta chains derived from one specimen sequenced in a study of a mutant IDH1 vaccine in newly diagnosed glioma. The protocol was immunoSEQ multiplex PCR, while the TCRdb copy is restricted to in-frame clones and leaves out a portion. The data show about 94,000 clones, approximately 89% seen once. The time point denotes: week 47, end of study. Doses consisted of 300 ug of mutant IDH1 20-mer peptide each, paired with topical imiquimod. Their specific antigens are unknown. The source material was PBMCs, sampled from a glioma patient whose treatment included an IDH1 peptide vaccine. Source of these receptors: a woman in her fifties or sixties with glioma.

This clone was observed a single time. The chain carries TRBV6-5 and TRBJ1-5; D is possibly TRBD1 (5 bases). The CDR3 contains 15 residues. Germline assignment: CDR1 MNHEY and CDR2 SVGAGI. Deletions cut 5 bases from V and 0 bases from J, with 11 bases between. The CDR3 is CASSPDTDSNQPQHF. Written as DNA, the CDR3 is TGTGCCAGCAGTCCGGACACGGATAGCAATCAGCCCCAGCATTTT.

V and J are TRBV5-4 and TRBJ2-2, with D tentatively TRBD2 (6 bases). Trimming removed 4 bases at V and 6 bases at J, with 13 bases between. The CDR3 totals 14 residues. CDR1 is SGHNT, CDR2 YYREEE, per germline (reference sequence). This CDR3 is CASSPLGGSGELFF. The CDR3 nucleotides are TGTGCCAGCAGCCCACTAGGAGGGTCCGGGGAGCTGTTTTTT.

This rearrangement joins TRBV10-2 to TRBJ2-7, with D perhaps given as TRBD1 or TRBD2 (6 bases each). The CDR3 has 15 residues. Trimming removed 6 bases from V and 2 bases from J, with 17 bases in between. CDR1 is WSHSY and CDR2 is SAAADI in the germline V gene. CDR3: CASRDPGDTAYEQYF. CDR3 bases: TGCGCCAGCAGAGATCCGGGGGACACAGCCTACGAGCAGTACTTC.

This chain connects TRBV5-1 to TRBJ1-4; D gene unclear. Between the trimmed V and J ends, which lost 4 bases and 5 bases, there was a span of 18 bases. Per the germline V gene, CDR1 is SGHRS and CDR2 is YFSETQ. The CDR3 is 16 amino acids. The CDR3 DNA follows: TGCGCCAGCAGCAGAAACCCCCAGGCTCACAATGAAAAACTGTTTTTT. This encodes CASSRNPQAHNEKLFF.

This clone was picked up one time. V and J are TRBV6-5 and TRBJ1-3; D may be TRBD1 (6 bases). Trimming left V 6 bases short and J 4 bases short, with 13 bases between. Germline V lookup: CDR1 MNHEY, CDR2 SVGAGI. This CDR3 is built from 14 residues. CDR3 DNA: TGTGCCAGCAGCCCCACAGGGTTCGGAAACACCATATATTTT. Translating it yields CASSPTGFGNTIYF.

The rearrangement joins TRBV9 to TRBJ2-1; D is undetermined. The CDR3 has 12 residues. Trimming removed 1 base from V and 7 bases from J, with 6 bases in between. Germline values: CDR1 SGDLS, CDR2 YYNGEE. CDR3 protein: CASSVRWNEQFF. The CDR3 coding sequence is TGTGCCAGCAGCGTACGATGGAATGAGCAGTTCTTC.

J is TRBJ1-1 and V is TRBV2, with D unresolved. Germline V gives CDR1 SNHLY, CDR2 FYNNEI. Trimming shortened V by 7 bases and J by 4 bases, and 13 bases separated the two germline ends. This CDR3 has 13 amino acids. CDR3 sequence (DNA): TGTGCCAGCATAGACACACTGAGCACTGAAGCTTTCTTT. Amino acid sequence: CASIDTLSTEAFF.

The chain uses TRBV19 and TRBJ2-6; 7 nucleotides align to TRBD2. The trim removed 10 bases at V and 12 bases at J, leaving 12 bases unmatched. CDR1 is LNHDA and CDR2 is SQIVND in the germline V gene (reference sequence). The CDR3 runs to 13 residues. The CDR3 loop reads CAIQSQGGGVLTF. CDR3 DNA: TGTGCCATACAATCGCAGGGCGGGGGCGTCCTGACTTTC.

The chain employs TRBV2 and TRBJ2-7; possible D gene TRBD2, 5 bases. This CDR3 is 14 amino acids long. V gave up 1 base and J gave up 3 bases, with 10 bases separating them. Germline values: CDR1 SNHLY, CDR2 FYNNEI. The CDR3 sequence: CASSEGRRGYEQYF. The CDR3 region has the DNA TGTGCCAGCAGTGAAGGCCGTCGGGGCTACGAGCAGTACTTC. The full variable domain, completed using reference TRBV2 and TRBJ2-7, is EPEVTQTPSHQVTQMGQEVILRCVPISNHLYFYWYRQILGQKVEFLVSFYNNEISEKSEIFDDQFSVERPDGSNFTLKIRSTKLEDSAMYFCASSEGRRGYEQYFGPGTRLTVT.

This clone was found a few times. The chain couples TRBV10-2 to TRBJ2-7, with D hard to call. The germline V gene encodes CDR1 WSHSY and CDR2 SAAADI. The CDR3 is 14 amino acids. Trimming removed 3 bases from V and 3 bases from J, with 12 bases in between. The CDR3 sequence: CASSDDTLYYEQYF. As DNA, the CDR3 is TGCGCCAGCAGTGATGACACCCTCTACTACGAGCAGTACTTC.

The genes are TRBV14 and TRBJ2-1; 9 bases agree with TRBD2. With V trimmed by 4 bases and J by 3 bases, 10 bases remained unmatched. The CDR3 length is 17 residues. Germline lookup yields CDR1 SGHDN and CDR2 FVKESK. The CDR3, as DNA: TGTGCCAGCAGCCCGTCCGGACTAGCGAGAATCTACAATGAGCAGTTCTTC. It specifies CASSPSGLARIYNEQFF.

CDR3 in DNA: TGCAGCGTTAAGACCGTCACATACACTGAAGCTTTCTTT. This codes for CSVKTVTYTEAFF. The chain carries TRBV29-1 and TRBJ1-1; D unresolved. The CDR3 sequence is 13 residues long. The germline CDR1 and CDR2 sequences are SQVTM and ANQGSEA. The germline V and J ends were trimmed by 5 bases and 3 bases, with 13 bases remaining between them.

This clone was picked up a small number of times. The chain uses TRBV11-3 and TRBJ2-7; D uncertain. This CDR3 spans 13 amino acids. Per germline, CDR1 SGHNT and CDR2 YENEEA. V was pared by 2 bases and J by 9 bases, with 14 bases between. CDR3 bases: TGTGCCAGCAGCTTAACACCACGGGCACCGCAGTACTTC. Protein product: CASSLTPRAPQYF.

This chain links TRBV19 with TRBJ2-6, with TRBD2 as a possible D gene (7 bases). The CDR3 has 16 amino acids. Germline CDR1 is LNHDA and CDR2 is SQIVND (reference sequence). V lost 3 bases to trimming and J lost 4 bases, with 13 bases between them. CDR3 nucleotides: TGTGCCAGTAGTATCTGGGGGGGGCCCGGGGCCAACGTCCTGACTTTC. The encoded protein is CASSIWGGPGANVLTF.

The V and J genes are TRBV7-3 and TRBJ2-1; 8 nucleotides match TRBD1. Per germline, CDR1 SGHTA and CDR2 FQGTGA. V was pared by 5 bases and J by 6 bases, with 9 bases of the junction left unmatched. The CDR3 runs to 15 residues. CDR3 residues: CASSKPGGLSNEQFF. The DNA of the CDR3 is TGTGCCAGCAGCAAACCAGGGGGCTTGAGCAATGAGCAGTTCTTC.